This T cell receptor (beta chain) is drawn from a study of brain T cells in children with intractable seizures. Some clones are missing from TCRdb's copy, which holds only in-frame ones; the method was immunoSEQ multiplex PCR. In the table there are 340,000 or so clones, approximately 93% of which are singletons. Germline V gene sequence: CDR1 LNHDA, CDR2 SQIVND (reference sequence). V lost 3 bases to trimming and J lost 4 bases; unmatched junction nucleotides: 3. There are 14 residues in the CDR3. Specified time point: blood from clinic visit 5 months post-surgery; TSC patient then seizure free. Surgery cases with the highest brain T cell transcript signatures were chosen for sequencing.

This TCR derives from a boy under three years old with tuberous sclerosis and intractable seizures. This chain joins TRBV19 and TRBJ2-7; the match to TRBD2 covers 10 bases. This sample comprised peripheral blood, obtained less than 6 months after surgery. CDR3 DNA sequence: TGTGCCAGTAGTATCGGACTAGCGGTATACGAGCAGTACTTC. This codes for CASSIGLAVYEQYF.